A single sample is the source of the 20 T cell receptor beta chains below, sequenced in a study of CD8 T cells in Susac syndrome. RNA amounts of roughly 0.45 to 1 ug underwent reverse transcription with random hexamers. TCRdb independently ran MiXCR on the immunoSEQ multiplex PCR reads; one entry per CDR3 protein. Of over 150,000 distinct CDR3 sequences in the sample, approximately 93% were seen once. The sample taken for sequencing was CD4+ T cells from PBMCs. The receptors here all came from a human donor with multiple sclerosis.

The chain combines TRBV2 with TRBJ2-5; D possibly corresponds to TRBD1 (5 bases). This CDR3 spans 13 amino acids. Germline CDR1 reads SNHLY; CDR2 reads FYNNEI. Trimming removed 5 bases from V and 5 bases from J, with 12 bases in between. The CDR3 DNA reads TGTGCCAGCAGTCCTACCCACAGGGAGACCCAGTACTTC. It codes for CASSPTHRETQYF.

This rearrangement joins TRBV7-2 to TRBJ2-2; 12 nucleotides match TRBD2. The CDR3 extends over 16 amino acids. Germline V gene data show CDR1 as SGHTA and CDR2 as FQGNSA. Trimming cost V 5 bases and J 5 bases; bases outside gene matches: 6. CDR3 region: CASSLYLAGGTGELFF. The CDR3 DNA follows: TGTGCCAGCAGCCTATATCTAGCGGGAGGGACCGGGGAGCTGTTTTTT.

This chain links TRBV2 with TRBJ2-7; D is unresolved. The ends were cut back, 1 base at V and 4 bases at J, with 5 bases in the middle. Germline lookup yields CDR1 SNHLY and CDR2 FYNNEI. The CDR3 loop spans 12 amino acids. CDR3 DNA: TGTGCCAGCAGTGAAGAGATGTACGAGCAGTACTTC. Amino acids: CASSEEMYEQYF.

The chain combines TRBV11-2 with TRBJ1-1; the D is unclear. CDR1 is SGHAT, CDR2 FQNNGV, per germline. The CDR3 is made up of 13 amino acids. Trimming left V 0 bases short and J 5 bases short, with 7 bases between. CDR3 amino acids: CASSLEWETEAFF. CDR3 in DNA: TGTGCCAGCAGCTTAGAATGGGAGACTGAAGCTTTCTTT.

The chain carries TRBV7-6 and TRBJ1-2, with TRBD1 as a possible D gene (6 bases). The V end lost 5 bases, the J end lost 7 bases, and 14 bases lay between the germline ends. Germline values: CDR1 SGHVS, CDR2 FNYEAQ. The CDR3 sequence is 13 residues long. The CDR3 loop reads CASSPTTGIGYTF. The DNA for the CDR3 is TGTGCCAGCAGCCCTACAACAGGGATTGGCTACACCTTC.

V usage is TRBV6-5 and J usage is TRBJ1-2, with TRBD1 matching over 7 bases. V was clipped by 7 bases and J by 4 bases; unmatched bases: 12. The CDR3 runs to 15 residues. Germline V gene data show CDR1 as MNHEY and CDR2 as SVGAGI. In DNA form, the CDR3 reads TGTGCCAGCAAACTTTTTACAGGGGCTACCTATGGCTACACCTTC. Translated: CASKLFTGATYGYTF.

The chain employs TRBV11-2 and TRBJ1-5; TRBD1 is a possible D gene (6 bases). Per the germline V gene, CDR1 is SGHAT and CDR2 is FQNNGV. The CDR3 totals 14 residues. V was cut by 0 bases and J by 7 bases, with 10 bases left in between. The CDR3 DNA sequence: TGTGCCAGCAGCTTAGAGGGCAGGGGCCAGCCCCAGCATTTT. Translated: CASSLEGRGQPQHF.

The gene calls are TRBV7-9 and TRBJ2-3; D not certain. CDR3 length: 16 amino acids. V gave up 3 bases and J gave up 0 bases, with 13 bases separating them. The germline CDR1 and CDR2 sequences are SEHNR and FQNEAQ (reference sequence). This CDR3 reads CASSFSPRSSTDTQYF. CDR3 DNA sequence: TGTGCCAGCAGCTTTTCCCCTCGGTCTAGCACAGATACGCAGTATTTT.

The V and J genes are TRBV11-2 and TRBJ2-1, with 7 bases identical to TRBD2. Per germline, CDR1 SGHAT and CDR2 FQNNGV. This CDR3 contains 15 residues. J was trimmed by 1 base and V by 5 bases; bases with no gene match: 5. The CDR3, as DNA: TGTGCCAGCAGCCGGGACTACCAATCCTACAATGAGCAGTTCTTC. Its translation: CASSRDYQSYNEQFF.

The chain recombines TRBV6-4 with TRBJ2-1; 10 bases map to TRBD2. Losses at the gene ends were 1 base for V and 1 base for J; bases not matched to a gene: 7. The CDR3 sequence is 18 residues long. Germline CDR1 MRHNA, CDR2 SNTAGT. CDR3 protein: CASSDFPSGSTSYNEQFF. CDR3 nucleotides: TGTGCCAGCAGTGACTTTCCTAGCGGGAGTACTTCCTACAATGAGCAGTTCTTC.

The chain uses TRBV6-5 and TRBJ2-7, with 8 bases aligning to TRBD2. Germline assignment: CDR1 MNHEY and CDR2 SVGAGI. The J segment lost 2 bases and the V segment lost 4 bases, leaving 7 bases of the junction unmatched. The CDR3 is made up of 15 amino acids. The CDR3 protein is CASSSRTSRTYEQYF. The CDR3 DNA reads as TGTGCCAGCAGTTCACGGACTAGCAGGACCTACGAGCAGTACTTC.

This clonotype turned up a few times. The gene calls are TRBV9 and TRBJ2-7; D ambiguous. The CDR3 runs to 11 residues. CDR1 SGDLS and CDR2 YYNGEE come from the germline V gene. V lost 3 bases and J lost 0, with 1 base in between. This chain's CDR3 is CASSASYEQYF. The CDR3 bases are TGTGCCAGCAGCGCCTCCTACGAGCAGTACTTC. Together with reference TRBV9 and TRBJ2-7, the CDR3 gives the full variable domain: DSGVTQTPKHLITATGQRVTLRCSPRSGDLSVYWYQQSLDQGLQFLIQYYNGEERAKGNILERFSAQQFPDLHSELNLSSLELGDSALYFCASSASYEQYFGPGTRLTVT.

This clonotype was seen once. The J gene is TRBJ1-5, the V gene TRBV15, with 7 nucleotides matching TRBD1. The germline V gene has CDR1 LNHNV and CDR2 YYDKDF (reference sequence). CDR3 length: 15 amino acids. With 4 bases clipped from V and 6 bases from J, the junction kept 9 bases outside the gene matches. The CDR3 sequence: CATSIQDRSSQPQHF. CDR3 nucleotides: TGTGCCACCAGCATCCAGGACAGGTCGAGTCAGCCCCAGCATTTT.

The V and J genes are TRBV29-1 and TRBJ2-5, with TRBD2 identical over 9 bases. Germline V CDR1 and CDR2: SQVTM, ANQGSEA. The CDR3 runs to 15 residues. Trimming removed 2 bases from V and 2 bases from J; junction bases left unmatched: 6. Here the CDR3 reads CSVERSGGLQETQYF. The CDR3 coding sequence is TGCAGCGTTGAACGTAGCGGGGGATTACAAGAGACCCAGTACTTC.

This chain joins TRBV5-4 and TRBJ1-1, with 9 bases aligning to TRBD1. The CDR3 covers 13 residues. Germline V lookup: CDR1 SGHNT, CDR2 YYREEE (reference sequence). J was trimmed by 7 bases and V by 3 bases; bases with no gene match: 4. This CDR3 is CASSSGQGFEAFF. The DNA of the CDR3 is TGTGCCAGCAGCTCGGGACAGGGATTTGAAGCTTTCTTT.

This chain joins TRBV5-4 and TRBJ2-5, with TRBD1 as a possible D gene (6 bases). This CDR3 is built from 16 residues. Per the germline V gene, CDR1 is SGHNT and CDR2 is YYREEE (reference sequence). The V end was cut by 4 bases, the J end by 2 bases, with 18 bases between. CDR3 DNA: TGTGCCAGCAGCCTTCAAGCCAGGGGCGTACAAGAGACCCAGTACTTC. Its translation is CASSLQARGVQETQYF. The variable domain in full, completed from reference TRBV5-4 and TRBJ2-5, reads ETGVTQSPTHLIKTRGQQVTLRCSSQSGHNTVSWYQQALGQGPQFIFQYYREEENGRGNFPPRFSGLQFPNYSSELNVNALELDDSALYLCASSLQARGVQETQYFGPGTRLLVL.

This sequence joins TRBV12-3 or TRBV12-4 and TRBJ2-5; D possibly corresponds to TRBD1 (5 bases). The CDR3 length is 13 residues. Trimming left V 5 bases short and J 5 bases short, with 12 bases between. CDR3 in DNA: TGTGCCAGCAGTGCCCGACAGAGGGAGACCCAGTACTTC. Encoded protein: CASSARQRETQYF.

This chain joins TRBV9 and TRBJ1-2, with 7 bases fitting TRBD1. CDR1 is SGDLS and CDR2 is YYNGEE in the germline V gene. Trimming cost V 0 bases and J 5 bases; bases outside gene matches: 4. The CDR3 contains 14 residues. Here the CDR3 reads CASSVEGQEYGYTF. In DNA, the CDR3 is TGTGCCAGCAGCGTAGAAGGACAGGAGTATGGCTACACCTTC.

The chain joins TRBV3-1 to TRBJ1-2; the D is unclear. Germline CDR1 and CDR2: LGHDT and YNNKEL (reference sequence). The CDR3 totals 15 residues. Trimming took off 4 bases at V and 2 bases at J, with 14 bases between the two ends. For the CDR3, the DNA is TGTGCCAGCAGCCCCCGGACGTTAGGAAACTATGGCTACACCTTC. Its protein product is CASSPRTLGNYGYTF. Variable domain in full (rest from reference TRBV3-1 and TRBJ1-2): DTAVSQTPKYLVTQMGNDKSIKCEQNLGHDTMYWYKQDSKKFLKIMFSYNNKELIINETVPNRFSPKSPDKAHLNLHINSLELGDSAVYFCASSPRTLGNYGYTFGSGTRLTVV.

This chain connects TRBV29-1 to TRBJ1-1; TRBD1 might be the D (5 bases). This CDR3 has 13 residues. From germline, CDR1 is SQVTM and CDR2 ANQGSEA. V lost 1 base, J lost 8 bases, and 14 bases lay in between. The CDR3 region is CSVEGGDPAEAFF. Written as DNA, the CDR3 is TGCAGCGTTGAAGGAGGGGATCCCGCGGAAGCTTTCTTT. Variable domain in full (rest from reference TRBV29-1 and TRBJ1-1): SAVISQKPSRDICQRGTSLTIQCQVDSQVTMMFWYRQQPGQSLTLIATANQGSEATYESGFVIDKFPISRPNLTFSTLTVSNMSPEDSSIYLCSVEGGDPAEAFFGQGTRLTVV.